A selection of T cell receptor beta chains follows, all from one sample in a study of blood T cell repertoires in COVID-19. Assay: immunoSEQ multiplex PCR; the TCRdb copy retains only in-frame clones and omits some. The sample contains roughly 260,000 clones, around nine tenths of which appear only once. The sample comprised peripheral blood. These receptors came from a middle-aged woman who had recovered from COVID-19. Both conserved end residues are part of each CDR3. Fields, in order: clone size, V gene, J gene, D gene, CDR3 length, CDR3 DNA, CDR3 protein. A D gene is named only where the DNA matches it firmly. The size field is filled for only some rows; it gives once, few, many or a size class.

abundance: -; v_gene: TRBV2; j_gene: TRBJ2-1; d_gene: -; len: 14; CDR3nt: TGTGCCAGCACTAGCGAAAGCTCCTACAATGAGCAGTTCTTC; CDR3aa: CASTSESSYNEQFF
abundance: -; v_gene: TRBV12-5; j_gene: TRBJ2-7; d_gene: TRBD2; len: 16; CDR3nt: TGTGCTAACACAAACCCTCAGCGGGGGAGCTCCTACGAGCAGTACTTC; CDR3aa: CANTNPQRGSSYEQYF
abundance: -; v_gene: TRBV24-1; j_gene: TRBJ2-2; d_gene: -; len: 17; CDR3nt: TGTGCCACCAGTGATTTTTGGGGCGGAAAGAACACCGGGGAGCTGTTTTTT; CDR3aa: CATSDFWGGKNTGELFF
abundance: -; v_gene: TRBV27; j_gene: TRBJ2-2; d_gene: -; len: 14; CDR3nt: TGTGCCAGCAGTTTTTTCAGGGACACCGGGGAGCTGTTTTTT; CDR3aa: CASSFFRDTGELFF
abundance: -; v_gene: TRBV3-1/TRBV3-2; j_gene: TRBJ1-4; d_gene: TRBD1; len: 16; CDR3nt: TGTGCCAGCAGCCAAGTTGGACAGGGGCTCAATGAAAAACTGTTTTTT; CDR3aa: CASSQVGQGLNEKLFF
abundance: -; v_gene: TRBV7-9; j_gene: TRBJ2-1; d_gene: -; len: 10; CDR3nt: TGTGCCAGCAGCTCGGACTCCGCGATCTTC; CDR3aa: CASSSDSAIF
abundance: once; v_gene: TRBV7-2; j_gene: TRBJ2-1; d_gene: -; len: 14; CDR3nt: TGTGCCAGCAGCTTGGGCAGAGGGCGCAATGAGCAGTTCTTC; CDR3aa: CASSLGRGRNEQFF
abundance: -; v_gene: TRBV29-1; j_gene: TRBJ1-2; d_gene: -; len: 15; CDR3nt: TGCAGCGTCGAAGGGACACCAAGGTCTAACTATGGCTACACCTTC; CDR3aa: CSVEGTPRSNYGYTF
abundance: -; v_gene: TRBV28; j_gene: TRBJ2-5; d_gene: -; len: 15; CDR3nt: TGTGCCAGCAGGGGGAGCGGAGGAGGGCAAGAGACCCAGTACTTC; CDR3aa: CASRGSGGGQETQYF
abundance: -; v_gene: TRBV7-2; j_gene: TRBJ2-7; d_gene: TRBD2; len: 16; CDR3nt: TGTGCCAGCAGCCCAATCCCGACTAGCGGGGCTTACGAGCAGTACTTC; CDR3aa: CASSPIPTSGAYEQYF
abundance: -; v_gene: TRBV27; j_gene: TRBJ2-5; d_gene: TRBD2; len: 16; CDR3nt: TGTGCCAGCAGTCCATGGGGCGGGGGGAGCCAAGAGACCCAGTACTTC; CDR3aa: CASSPWGGGSQETQYF
abundance: -; v_gene: TRBV19; j_gene: TRBJ2-1; d_gene: TRBD2; len: 15; CDR3nt: TGTGCCAGTAGCCGGCCGGGAGGAAGCTACAATGAGCAGTTCTTC; CDR3aa: CASSRPGGSYNEQFF
abundance: once; v_gene: TRBV9; j_gene: TRBJ2-1; d_gene: TRBD2; len: 16; CDR3nt: TGTGCCAGCAGCGTCCTAGCGGGAGGGGGGTCTGGTGAGCAGTTCTTC; CDR3aa: CASSVLAGGGSGEQFF
abundance: -; v_gene: TRBV4-2; j_gene: TRBJ1-4; d_gene: TRBD1; len: 14; CDR3nt: TGTGCCAGCAGCAAGTGGACAGGTGATGAAAAACTGTTTTTT; CDR3aa: CASSKWTGDEKLFF
abundance: -; v_gene: TRBV4-2; j_gene: TRBJ2-1; d_gene: TRBD2; len: 20; CDR3nt: TGTGCCAGCAGCCAAGATAGGACTAGCGGGAGGGTTTATGGGAAAAATGAGCAGTTCTTC; CDR3aa: CASSQDRTSGRVYGKNEQFF
abundance: -; v_gene: TRBV2; j_gene: TRBJ1-1; d_gene: TRBD1; len: 16; CDR3nt: TGTGCCAGCAGTGAAGGGACAGGGGGGGCTAACACTGAAGCTTTCTTT; CDR3aa: CASSEGTGGANTEAFF
abundance: -; v_gene: TRBV7-8; j_gene: TRBJ2-2; d_gene: TRBD2; len: 17; CDR3nt: TGTGCCAGCAGTTATTTCTGGGGACTAGCGGCATCCGGGGAGCTGTTTTTT; CDR3aa: CASSYFWGLAASGELFF
abundance: -; v_gene: TRBV2; j_gene: TRBJ1-2; d_gene: -; len: 15; CDR3nt: TGTGCCAGCACCCAATCGGTCGATTCGGGGTATGGCTACACCTTC; CDR3aa: CASTQSVDSGYGYTF
abundance: -; v_gene: TRBV19; j_gene: TRBJ1-5; d_gene: -; len: 15; CDR3nt: TGTGCCAGTAGTACGACGGGGGGAGGCAATCAGCCCCAGCATTTT; CDR3aa: CASSTTGGGNQPQHF
abundance: -; v_gene: TRBV4-3; j_gene: TRBJ1-1; d_gene: TRBD1; len: 15; CDR3nt: TGCGCCAGCAGCCCCCAGGGGGCAGGGAACACTGAAGCTTTCTTT; CDR3aa: CASSPQGAGNTEAFF
abundance: -; v_gene: TRBV6-5; j_gene: TRBJ1-2; d_gene: -; len: 12; CDR3nt: TGTGCCAGCAGCCTGGACTCCTATGGCTACACCTTC; CDR3aa: CASSLDSYGYTF
abundance: -; v_gene: TRBV3-1/TRBV3-2; j_gene: TRBJ2-5; d_gene: TRBD2; len: 14; CDR3nt: TGTGCCAGCAGCCAAGATTCTAGCGGGGGGGTCCAGTACTTC; CDR3aa: CASSQDSSGGVQYF
abundance: -; v_gene: TRBV18; j_gene: TRBJ1-5; d_gene: TRBD1; len: 15; CDR3nt: TGTGCCAGCTCACCCGAACAGGGGGCTTATCAGCCCCAGCATTTT; CDR3aa: CASSPEQGAYQPQHF
abundance: -; v_gene: TRBV5-6; j_gene: TRBJ2-1; d_gene: -; len: 17; CDR3nt: TGTGCCAGCAGCATGGGGCCTGTGGCAGGGCCCTACAATGAGCAGTTCTTC; CDR3aa: CASSMGPVAGPYNEQFF
abundance: -; v_gene: TRBV5-1; j_gene: TRBJ2-1; d_gene: TRBD2; len: 15; CDR3nt: TGCGCCAGCAGCGAGACTAGCGGGAATTACAATGAGCAGTTCTTC; CDR3aa: CASSETSGNYNEQFF
abundance: -; v_gene: TRBV27; j_gene: TRBJ1-1; d_gene: TRBD1; len: 13; CDR3nt: TGTGCCAGCAGCCCGGGGGACAGGGTCTCGGCTTTCTTT; CDR3aa: CASSPGDRVSAFF
abundance: -; v_gene: TRBV6-1; j_gene: TRBJ2-7; d_gene: -; len: 14; CDR3nt: TGTGCCAGCAGTGAAGCGGGGCAGCGCTACGAGCAGTACTTC; CDR3aa: CASSEAGQRYEQYF
abundance: -; v_gene: TRBV10-3; j_gene: TRBJ2-1; d_gene: TRBD2; len: 16; CDR3nt: TGTGCCATCAGAGGGACTAGCGGGAGCTCCTACAATGAGCAGTTCTTC; CDR3aa: CAIRGTSGSSYNEQFF
abundance: -; v_gene: TRBV19; j_gene: TRBJ1-6; d_gene: -; len: 14; CDR3nt: TGTGCCAGTAGTATAGCCGGGACAAATTCACCCCTCCACTTT; CDR3aa: CASSIAGTNSPLHF
abundance: once; v_gene: TRBV24-1; j_gene: TRBJ2-3; d_gene: -; len: 17; CDR3nt: TGTGCCACCAGTGATTTTCGGGACACTCAAAGCACAGATACGCAGTATTTT; CDR3aa: CATSDFRDTQSTDTQYF
abundance: -; v_gene: TRBV19; j_gene: TRBJ2-5; d_gene: -; len: 14; CDR3nt: TGTGCCAGTAGTACGCAGGGGCAGCAAGAGACCCAGTACTTC; CDR3aa: CASSTQGQQETQYF
abundance: -; v_gene: TRBV19; j_gene: TRBJ2-1; d_gene: TRBD2; len: 13; CDR3nt: TGTGCCAGTAGTGAGCATAGCGGGCGTGAGCAGTTCTTC; CDR3aa: CASSEHSGREQFF
abundance: few; v_gene: TRBV29-1; j_gene: TRBJ1-1; d_gene: TRBD1; len: 13; CDR3nt: TGCAGCGCCTGTATCGGGACAGGCACTGAAGCTTTCTTT; CDR3aa: CSACIGTGTEAFF
abundance: -; v_gene: TRBV3-1/TRBV3-2; j_gene: TRBJ2-7; d_gene: TRBD2; len: 18; CDR3nt: TGTGCCAGCAGCCCTTCCCGGAAGATCGGACTAGCTGTAGACGAGCAGTACTTC; CDR3aa: CASSPSRKIGLAVDEQYF
abundance: -; v_gene: TRBV25-1; j_gene: TRBJ1-6; d_gene: TRBD1; len: 15; CDR3nt: TGTGCCAGCAGCGCCAACAGGGGTCAGGGGCCACCCCTCCACTTT; CDR3aa: CASSANRGQGPPLHF
abundance: few; v_gene: TRBV10-3; j_gene: TRBJ2-1; d_gene: -; len: 14; CDR3nt: TGTGCCATCAGTGAAAAGGAGGATTACAATGAGCAGTTCTTC; CDR3aa: CAISEKEDYNEQFF
abundance: -; v_gene: TRBV7-8; j_gene: TRBJ1-2; d_gene: -; len: 16; CDR3nt: TGTGCCAGCAGCTCAGAAGGGGCGATTGGTCACTATGGCTACACCTTC; CDR3aa: CASSSEGAIGHYGYTF
abundance: -; v_gene: TRBV19; j_gene: TRBJ2-5; d_gene: -; len: 14; CDR3nt: TGTGCCAGTAGTATACAGGGAAACAAAGAGACCCAGTACTTC; CDR3aa: CASSIQGNKETQYF
abundance: -; v_gene: TRBV28; j_gene: TRBJ2-3; d_gene: TRBD1; len: 16; CDR3nt: TGTGCCAGCAGTTCCGACAGGGGAGTCGGCACAGATACGCAGTATTTT; CDR3aa: CASSSDRGVGTDTQYF
abundance: -; v_gene: TRBV7-3; j_gene: TRBJ1-2; d_gene: -; len: 13; CDR3nt: TGTGCCAGCAGCGAGAACGGGGGCTATGGCTACACCTTC; CDR3aa: CASSENGGYGYTF
abundance: -; v_gene: TRBV5-4; j_gene: TRBJ1-1; d_gene: -; len: 13; CDR3nt: TGTGCCAGCCAACCTACCCCGAACACTGAAGCTTTCTTT; CDR3aa: CASQPTPNTEAFF
abundance: -; v_gene: TRBV11-1; j_gene: TRBJ2-2; d_gene: -; len: 12; CDR3nt: TGTGCCAGCAGCTTGGAGCGCGGGGAGCTGTTTTTT; CDR3aa: CASSLERGELFF
abundance: few; v_gene: TRBV5-1; j_gene: TRBJ1-1; d_gene: -; len: 15; CDR3nt: TGCGCCAGCAGCTCGGACTTGGACAGACGCACTGAAGCTTTCTTT; CDR3aa: CASSSDLDRRTEAFF
abundance: -; v_gene: TRBV6-5; j_gene: TRBJ2-2; d_gene: -; len: 16; CDR3nt: TGTGCCAGCAGTTTCGCCCGGACACTACGTCCCGGGGAGCTGTTTTTT; CDR3aa: CASSFARTLRPGELFF
abundance: once; v_gene: TRBV19; j_gene: TRBJ2-7; d_gene: TRBD2; len: 17; CDR3nt: TGTGCCAGTAGTCCCAGGGCTCCCGGGACTAGCGGATACGAGCAGTACTTC; CDR3aa: CASSPRAPGTSGYEQYF
abundance: once; v_gene: TRBV2; j_gene: TRBJ1-2; d_gene: -; len: 15; CDR3nt: TGTGCCAGCAGTGGGTGGCAGGGTCGTAGTTATGGCTACACCTTC; CDR3aa: CASSGWQGRSYGYTF
abundance: -; v_gene: TRBV30; j_gene: TRBJ2-3; d_gene: -; len: 15; CDR3nt: TGTGCCTGGAGTGCCAGCGGAGGACCCACAGATACGCAGTATTTT; CDR3aa: CAWSASGGPTDTQYF
abundance: -; v_gene: TRBV19; j_gene: TRBJ1-2; d_gene: TRBD1; len: 14; CDR3nt: TGTGCCAGTAGTACCGGACAGGGGACGAATGGCTACACCTTC; CDR3aa: CASSTGQGTNGYTF
abundance: once; v_gene: TRBV11-2; j_gene: TRBJ2-3; d_gene: TRBD2; len: 16; CDR3nt: TGTGCCAGCAGCTACCGACTTAGCGGGAGCACAGATACGCAGTATTTT; CDR3aa: CASSYRLSGSTDTQYF
abundance: -; v_gene: TRBV14; j_gene: TRBJ2-1; d_gene: -; len: 17; CDR3nt: TGTGCCAGCAGCCAACGCCTAGGGGAGGCCTCCTACAATGAGCAGTTCTTC; CDR3aa: CASSQRLGEASYNEQFF
abundance: -; v_gene: TRBV7-9; j_gene: TRBJ2-6; d_gene: -; len: 14; CDR3nt: TGTGCCAGCAGGACAGGCTCTGGGGCCAACGTCCTGACTTTC; CDR3aa: CASRTGSGANVLTF